This T cell receptor (beta chain) was sequenced during a study of blood T cell repertoires in COVID-19. The trim removed 6 bases at V and 3 bases at J, leaving 9 bases unmatched. This CDR3 region has 16 residues. Germline-derived CDR1 and CDR2 are LGHNA and YNFKEQ. In the authors' workflow: Reference gene primers were amplified, and this amplification served to estimate nucleated cell counts. Measured with immunoSEQ multiplex PCR; TCRdb has only the in-frame clones, and not every one. Clone size and the V and J calls come from that table; the DNA yielded D and trimming. Of about 280,000 clones listed, 85% were seen once; the top ten hold roughly 2.7%. Self-reported history from a screening survey and questionnaire set each donor's cohort.

This sequence originates from a woman aged 45-60 years who had recovered from COVID-19. The chain is built from TRBV4-2 and TRBJ2-3; 10 bases map to TRBD2. What was sequenced was PBMCs or T cells enriched from blood (not recorded which). CDR3 in DNA: TGTGCCAGCAGTCGTCAGCGGGGGGGCTTTACAGATACGCAGTATTTT. It specifies CASSRQRGGFTDTQYF.